A selection of T cell receptor beta chains follows, all from one sample in a study of sequential checkpoint blockade in melanoma. TCRdb's table, derived via immunoSEQ multiplex PCR, lists solely in-frame clones and lacks some. The sample has under 45,000 clones; roughly four fifths are singletons. The material sequenced was CD8+ T cells sorted from blood (inferred from file names), taken from a patient given nivolumab and ipilimumab in sequence. These receptor sequences come from a human donor with melanoma. Both conserved end residues are part of each CDR3. Fields, in order: V gene, J gene, CDR3 length, D gene, clone size, CDR3 protein, CDR3 DNA. D genes are given only for firm matches. A row's size may be missing; if present it is once, few, many or a size class.

v_call: TRBV2; j_call: TRBJ1-1; cdr3_length: 13; d_call: NA; clone_size: NA; cdr3_aa: CASTKGGATEAFF; cdr3_nt: TGTGCCAGCACCAAGGGGGGGGCCACTGAAGCTTTCTTT
v_call: TRBV19; j_call: TRBJ2-7; cdr3_length: 14; d_call: TRBD1; clone_size: NA; cdr3_aa: CASSPGQATYEQYF; cdr3_nt: TGTGCCAGTAGTCCTGGACAGGCCACCTACGAGCAGTACTTC
v_call: TRBV29-1; j_call: TRBJ2-7; cdr3_length: 12; d_call: NA; clone_size: few; cdr3_aa: CSVVVGGYEQYF; cdr3_nt: TGCAGCGTTGTAGTGGGGGGATACGAGCAGTACTTC
v_call: TRBV29-1; j_call: TRBJ1-1; cdr3_length: 12; d_call: TRBD1; clone_size: NA; cdr3_aa: CSGWDSYTEAFF; cdr3_nt: TGCAGCGGATGGGACAGCTACACTGAAGCTTTCTTT
v_call: TRBV6-5; j_call: TRBJ1-5; cdr3_length: 13; d_call: NA; clone_size: NA; cdr3_aa: CAGVIRGNQPQHF; cdr3_nt: TGTGCTGGCGTAATTCGGGGGAATCAGCCCCAGCATTTT
v_call: TRBV5-6; j_call: TRBJ2-3; cdr3_length: 14; d_call: TRBD2; clone_size: NA; cdr3_aa: CASSFGGGPDTQYF; cdr3_nt: TGTGCCAGCAGCTTCGGCGGGGGTCCAGATACGCAGTATTTT
v_call: TRBV27; j_call: TRBJ2-1; cdr3_length: 14; d_call: TRBD1; clone_size: NA; cdr3_aa: CASSQPLPGQGLFF; cdr3_nt: TGTGCCAGCAGTCAACCACTCCCCGGACAGGGTCTGTTCTTC
v_call: TRBV30; j_call: TRBJ1-2; cdr3_length: 13; d_call: NA; clone_size: NA; cdr3_aa: CAWIPGEHYGYTF; cdr3_nt: TGTGCCTGGATACCCGGGGAGCACTATGGCTACACCTTC
v_call: TRBV4-1; j_call: TRBJ1-2; cdr3_length: 11; d_call: NA; clone_size: NA; cdr3_aa: CASKGNYGYTF; cdr3_nt: TGCGCCAGCAAGGGGAACTATGGCTACACCTTC
v_call: TRBV29-1; j_call: TRBJ1-2; cdr3_length: 12; d_call: NA; clone_size: NA; cdr3_aa: CSVLWGVEGYTF; cdr3_nt: TGCAGCGTGCTATGGGGGGTGGAAGGCTACACCTTC
v_call: TRBV6-4; j_call: TRBJ2-2; cdr3_length: 15; d_call: TRBD2; clone_size: NA; cdr3_aa: CASSEIAGTSGELFF; cdr3_nt: TGTGCCAGCAGTGAAATAGCGGGAACGTCCGGGGAGCTGTTTTTT
v_call: TRBV28; j_call: TRBJ1-1; cdr3_length: 14; d_call: NA; clone_size: NA; cdr3_aa: CAITEDSVNTEAFF; cdr3_nt: TGTGCCATCACAGAAGACAGTGTGAACACTGAAGCTTTCTTT
v_call: TRBV5-1; j_call: TRBJ1-1; cdr3_length: 14; d_call: TRBD1; clone_size: once; cdr3_aa: CASSPGTGEAEAFF; cdr3_nt: TGTGCCAGCAGCCCCGGGACAGGGGAGGCTGAAGCTTTCTTT
v_call: TRBV27; j_call: TRBJ1-5; cdr3_length: 14; d_call: NA; clone_size: NA; cdr3_aa: CASSLKYSNQPQHF; cdr3_nt: TGTGCCAGCAGTTTAAAATATAGCAATCAGCCCCAGCATTTT
v_call: TRBV11-1; j_call: TRBJ2-7; cdr3_length: 14; d_call: TRBD1; clone_size: NA; cdr3_aa: CASSLGTGIYEQYF; cdr3_nt: TGTGCCAGCAGCTTAGGGACAGGCATATACGAGCAGTACTTC
v_call: TRBV11-2; j_call: TRBJ2-7; cdr3_length: 14; d_call: NA; clone_size: NA; cdr3_aa: CASHGQRVPYEQYF; cdr3_nt: TGTGCCAGCCATGGACAGAGGGTTCCCTACGAGCAGTACTTC
v_call: TRBV7-6; j_call: TRBJ2-5; cdr3_length: 15; d_call: NA; clone_size: NA; cdr3_aa: CASSGGTGNQETQYF; cdr3_nt: TGTGCCAGCAGCGGCGGAACAGGGAACCAAGAGACCCAGTACTTC
v_call: TRBV6-4; j_call: TRBJ2-3; cdr3_length: 15; d_call: TRBD1; clone_size: NA; cdr3_aa: CASSDSQGATDTQYF; cdr3_nt: TGTGCCAGCAGTGACTCACAGGGGGCCACAGATACGCAGTATTTT
v_call: TRBV4-1; j_call: TRBJ2-4; cdr3_length: 13; d_call: NA; clone_size: NA; cdr3_aa: CASSQPGIDIQYF; cdr3_nt: TGCGCCAGCAGCCAACCAGGGATAGACATTCAGTACTTC
v_call: TRBV30; j_call: TRBJ2-7; cdr3_length: 13; d_call: TRBD2; clone_size: NA; cdr3_aa: CAWSVTASGEQYF; cdr3_nt: TGTGCCTGGAGTGTAACGGCTAGCGGTGAGCAGTACTTC
v_call: TRBV7-9; j_call: TRBJ2-5; cdr3_length: 15; d_call: TRBD1; clone_size: NA; cdr3_aa: CASSLVAGGRSEQYF; cdr3_nt: TGTGCCAGCAGCTTAGTGGCAGGGGGCCGTTCTGAGCAGTACTTC
v_call: TRBV19; j_call: TRBJ1-1; cdr3_length: 11; d_call: NA; clone_size: once; cdr3_aa: CASSGQQEAFF; cdr3_nt: TGTGCCAGTAGTGGACAGCAGGAAGCTTTCTTT
v_call: TRBV14; j_call: TRBJ1-1; cdr3_length: 14; d_call: TRBD1; clone_size: NA; cdr3_aa: CASSQERGQDEAFF; cdr3_nt: TGTGCCAGCAGCCAAGAAAGGGGACAGGATGAAGCTTTCTTT
v_call: TRBV27; j_call: TRBJ2-1; cdr3_length: 17; d_call: TRBD1; clone_size: NA; cdr3_aa: CASSSFLPGTGVPEQFF; cdr3_nt: TGTGCCAGCAGTTCATTCCTACCCGGGACAGGGGTTCCGGAGCAGTTCTTC
v_call: TRBV4-1; j_call: TRBJ1-5; cdr3_length: 15; d_call: NA; clone_size: NA; cdr3_aa: CASSQESGDDQPQHF; cdr3_nt: TGCGCCAGCAGCCAAGAATCAGGGGATGATCAGCCCCAGCATTTT
v_call: TRBV5-6; j_call: TRBJ1-2; cdr3_length: 14; d_call: TRBD1; clone_size: medium-sized; cdr3_aa: CASSLDRGLYGYTF; cdr3_nt: TGTGCCAGCAGCTTGGACAGGGGGCTCTATGGCTACACCTTC
v_call: TRBV6-1; j_call: TRBJ1-1; cdr3_length: 14; d_call: NA; clone_size: NA; cdr3_aa: CASVKQEDNTEAFF; cdr3_nt: TGTGCCAGCGTCAAACAGGAAGATAACACTGAAGCTTTCTTT
v_call: TRBV19; j_call: TRBJ1-2; cdr3_length: 12; d_call: TRBD1; clone_size: NA; cdr3_aa: CATRQGALGYTF; cdr3_nt: TGTGCCACCAGACAGGGGGCGCTTGGCTACACCTTC
v_call: TRBV27; j_call: TRBJ1-1; cdr3_length: 16; d_call: TRBD1; clone_size: NA; cdr3_aa: CASSLSTGGSYNEAFF; cdr3_nt: TGTGCCAGCAGTTTATCGACAGGGGGAAGCTATAATGAAGCTTTCTTT
v_call: TRBV7-8; j_call: TRBJ2-7; cdr3_length: 16; d_call: TRBD2; clone_size: NA; cdr3_aa: CASSALSGNAFHEQYF; cdr3_nt: TGTGCCAGCAGCGCCCTTAGCGGGAACGCTTTCCACGAGCAGTACTTC
v_call: TRBV6-5; j_call: TRBJ2-1; cdr3_length: 14; d_call: TRBD2; clone_size: NA; cdr3_aa: CASSYSGGASEQFF; cdr3_nt: TGTGCCAGCAGTTACTCCGGGGGGGCAAGTGAGCAGTTCTTC
v_call: TRBV5-1; j_call: TRBJ2-1; cdr3_length: 15; d_call: TRBD1; clone_size: NA; cdr3_aa: CASSITGTGDNEQFF; cdr3_nt: TGCGCCAGCAGCATAACCGGGACAGGGGACAATGAGCAGTTCTTC
v_call: TRBV6-5; j_call: TRBJ2-2; cdr3_length: 13; d_call: NA; clone_size: once; cdr3_aa: CASSRGNTGELFF; cdr3_nt: TGTGCCAGCAGTCGGGGGAACACCGGGGAGCTGTTTTTT
v_call: TRBV28; j_call: TRBJ1-6; cdr3_length: 17; d_call: NA; clone_size: NA; cdr3_aa: CASSSSSGGGYNSPLHF; cdr3_nt: TGTGCCAGCAGTTCCTCGAGTGGAGGCGGCTATAATTCACCCCTCCACTTT
v_call: TRBV7-6; j_call: TRBJ2-7; cdr3_length: 14; d_call: NA; clone_size: NA; cdr3_aa: CASSLAEGGYEQYF; cdr3_nt: TGTGCCAGCAGCTTAGCGGAGGGCGGCTACGAGCAGTACTTC
v_call: TRBV7-8; j_call: TRBJ1-4; cdr3_length: 15; d_call: TRBD1; clone_size: NA; cdr3_aa: CASSDRTGVIEKLFF; cdr3_nt: TGTGCCAGCAGCGATAGGACAGGGGTGATTGAAAAACTGTTTTTT
v_call: TRBV30; j_call: TRBJ2-7; cdr3_length: 11; d_call: NA; clone_size: NA; cdr3_aa: CAWRNAGQQYF; cdr3_nt: TGTGCCTGGAGAAACGCAGGGCAGCAGTACTTC
v_call: TRBV6-5; j_call: TRBJ1-1; cdr3_length: 13; d_call: NA; clone_size: NA; cdr3_aa: CASRLNIDTEAFF; cdr3_nt: TGTGCCAGCAGACTAAACATCGACACTGAAGCTTTCTTT
v_call: TRBV28; j_call: TRBJ1-5; cdr3_length: 16; d_call: NA; clone_size: NA; cdr3_aa: CASSLWDQGRNQPQHF; cdr3_nt: TGTGCCAGCAGTTTATGGGACCAGGGGAGAAATCAGCCCCAGCATTTT
v_call: TRBV28; j_call: TRBJ2-3; cdr3_length: 16; d_call: TRBD2; clone_size: NA; cdr3_aa: CASSFLAGGEGDTQYF; cdr3_nt: TGTGCCAGCAGTTTCTTAGCGGGAGGAGAGGGAGATACGCAGTATTTT
v_call: TRBV7-9; j_call: TRBJ1-5; cdr3_length: 14; d_call: NA; clone_size: NA; cdr3_aa: CASSFEDSNQPQHF; cdr3_nt: TGTGCCAGCAGCTTCGAGGATAGCAATCAGCCCCAGCATTTT
v_call: TRBV28; j_call: TRBJ1-5; cdr3_length: 16; d_call: NA; clone_size: NA; cdr3_aa: CASSLRLSGLNQPQHF; cdr3_nt: TGTGCCAGCAGTCTCCGACTGTCTGGACTCAATCAGCCCCAGCATTTT
v_call: TRBV4-1; j_call: TRBJ2-2; cdr3_length: 13; d_call: NA; clone_size: few; cdr3_aa: CASSQVSTGELFF; cdr3_nt: TGCGCCAGCAGCCAAGTCAGCACCGGGGAGCTGTTTTTT
v_call: TRBV19; j_call: TRBJ2-7; cdr3_length: 14; d_call: NA; clone_size: NA; cdr3_aa: CASSIMSVSYEQYF; cdr3_nt: TGTGCCAGTAGTATAATGTCGGTCTCCTACGAGCAGTACTTC
v_call: TRBV28; j_call: TRBJ1-1; cdr3_length: 11; d_call: NA; clone_size: once; cdr3_aa: CASSFGRVAFF; cdr3_nt: TGTGCCAGCAGTTTTGGGCGGGTTGCTTTCTTT
v_call: TRBV27; j_call: TRBJ2-1; cdr3_length: 16; d_call: TRBD2; clone_size: once; cdr3_aa: CASSLLLAGSYNEQFF; cdr3_nt: TGTGCCAGCAGTTTATTACTAGCGGGATCCTACAATGAGCAGTTCTTC